This T cell receptor (beta chain) was identified during a study of cytomegalovirus exposure and HLA in healthy donors. The CDR3 covers 15 residues. With V trimmed by 5 bases and J by 7 bases, 5 bases remained unmatched. The germline CDR1 and CDR2 sequences are SGHTA and FQGNSA. Study-wide points: A later analysis revealed that TCR association rates differed between HLA loci, peaking at DRB1 and bottoming out at HLA-C. Information on immune exposure was restricted to one variable (CMV serostatus). Rare TCR sequences predominated, though certain public TCRs were found in many donors.

In the PCR, 60 Vbeta and 13 Jbeta primers were used. In the authors' methods: An analysis performed later counted 81 million or so unique TCR beta chains (around 11 million of them shared). Profiled with immunoSEQ multiplex PCR; TCRdb holds only in-frame clones, not every one. V, J and clone size derive from that table, while D and trimming were established from the DNA sequence. Here the sample spans about 63,000 clones, approximately 70% being singletons. For this clone: The antigen is undetermined.

Source material: PBMCs. This sequence joins TRBV7-2 and TRBJ2-1; 13 nucleotides match TRBD2. The receptor's source is a man in his fifties or sixties in good health and CMV-seronegative. This CDR3 is CASSPQGLAGNEQFF. The CDR3 nucleotides read TGTGCCAGCAGCCCACAGGGACTAGCGGGGAATGAGCAGTTCTTC.